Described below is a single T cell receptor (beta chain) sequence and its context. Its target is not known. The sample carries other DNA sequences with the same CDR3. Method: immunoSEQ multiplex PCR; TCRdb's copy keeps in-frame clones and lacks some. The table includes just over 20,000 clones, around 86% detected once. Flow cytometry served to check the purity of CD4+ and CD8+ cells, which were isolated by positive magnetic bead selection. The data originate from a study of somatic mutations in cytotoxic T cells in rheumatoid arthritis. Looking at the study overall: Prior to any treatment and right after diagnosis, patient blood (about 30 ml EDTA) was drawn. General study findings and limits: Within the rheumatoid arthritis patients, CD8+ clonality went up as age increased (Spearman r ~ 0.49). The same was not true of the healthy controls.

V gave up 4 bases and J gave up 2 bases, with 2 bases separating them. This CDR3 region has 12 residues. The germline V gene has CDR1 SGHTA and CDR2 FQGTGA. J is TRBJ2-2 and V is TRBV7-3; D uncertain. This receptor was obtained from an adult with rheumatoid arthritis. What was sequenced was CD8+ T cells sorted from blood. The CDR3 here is CASSSNTGELFF. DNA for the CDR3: TGTGCCAGCAGCTCCAACACCGGGGAGCTGTTTTTT.